This entry lists 22 T cell receptor beta chains sequenced from one sample in a study of T cells after yellow fever vaccination (dated by TCRdb to the late 2010s). This specimen's treatment or condition label, per the study, means: live attenuated yellow fever vaccine strain. The protocol used for the library was 5' RACE. Sequencer: Illumina HiSeq 2500. The public reads were reprocessed in TCRdb via fastp at Q25 and MiXCR, keeping in-frame beta chains. Merged by CDR3 protein, the rows form single entries marked with the most common genes and DNA. The table for this sample lists some 32,000 distinct CDR3 sequences; 6.5% to 8% of them were counted only once. 22% of the sample goes to the ten largest clones. The sample was PBMCs, either bulk or a sorted T-cell subset (CD4+, CD8+, memory, or dextramer-sorted; not recorded which), taken on the day of the first yellow fever vaccination. The origin of the receptors is a man between 18 and 29 years old who received the YFV17D yellow fever vaccine.

The rearrangement joins TRBV24-1 to TRBJ1-2; 9 bases fit TRBD1. The CDR3 has 15 residues. The germline CDR1 and CDR2 sequences are KGHDR and SFDVKD. J was trimmed by 8 bases and V by 4 bases; bases with no gene match: 10. The DNA for the CDR3 is TGTGCCACCAGTGAATCCCGGACAGGGGTCGACGGCTACACCTTC. Translation: CATSESRTGVDGYTF.

The table lists this clonotype with a few counts. The chain has TRBV15 and TRBJ2-7, with D uncertain. The CDR3 contains 14 residues. Trimming took off 0 bases at V and 4 bases at J, with 10 bases between the two ends. CDR1 LNHNV and CDR2 YYDKDF come from the germline V gene (reference sequence). CDR3 loop: CATSRDLLQYEQYV. The CDR3 coding sequence is TGTGCCACCAGCAGAGATCTCCTCCAATACGAGCAGTACGTC.

This clonotype appeared many times. The chain has TRBV12-3 or TRBV12-4 and TRBJ1-4; D uncertain. Deletions cut 4 bases from V and 8 bases from J, with 8 bases between. This CDR3 has 12 residues. Written as DNA, the CDR3 is TGTGCCAGCAGTTCGAGTAGGGAAAAACTGTTTTTT. This sequence encodes CASSSSREKLFF.

This clonotype appeared many times. The chain has TRBV6-5 and TRBJ2-7, with D uncertain. This CDR3 has 14 residues. Trimming left V 7 bases short and J 0 bases short, with 13 bases between. Per the germline V gene, CDR1 is MNHEY and CDR2 is SVGAGI. The CDR3 coding sequence is TGTGCCAGCAAACGGACGGCGAGCTCCTACGAGCAGTACTTC. The encoded protein is CASKRTASSYEQYF.

This clonotype was seen at least ten times. The chain couples TRBV4-1 to TRBJ1-6, with 8 bases fitting TRBD1. The CDR3 spans 15 residues. Germline loops: CDR1 MGHRA, CDR2 YSYEKL. The junction had 8 bases not matched to a gene; V was cut back by 3 bases and J by 10 bases. The CDR3 sequence: CASSHVRQGRSPLHF. The CDR3 bases are TGCGCCAGCAGCCATGTACGACAGGGGCGGTCACCCCTCCACTTT.

In its sample, this clonotype was seen many times. V and J are TRBV6-6 and TRBJ1-3; possibly TRBD1 for D (5 bases). Germline CDR1 and CDR2: MNHNY and SVGAGI (reference sequence). The CDR3 consists of 15 residues. V was clipped by 6 bases and J by 3 bases, with 15 bases between them. In DNA, the CDR3 is TGTGCCAGCAGCGACTCTGACAGTTTTGGAAACACCATATATTTT. Translating gives CASSDSDSFGNTIYF.

Regarding this clonotype: A much larger clone is a single base away; this may be a read error. This chain uses TRBV7-2 with TRBJ2-1; D is possibly TRBD1 or TRBD2 (6 bases each). The germline CDR1 and CDR2 sequences are SGHTA and FQGNSA. V was clipped by 5 bases and J by 7 bases, with 15 bases between them. This CDR3 spans 14 amino acids. The CDR3: CASSQEGGRNEQFF. Written as DNA, the CDR3 is TGTGCCAGCAGCCAGGAGGGGGGCCGAAATGAGCAGTTCTTC.

This clonotype was found many times. The chain employs TRBV12-3 or TRBV12-4 and TRBJ2-7; D not resolved. The CDR3 is 11 amino acids. The V and J ends lost 3 bases and 9 bases respectively, with 9 bases between them. The CDR3: CASSFEYGQYF. The CDR3 DNA sequence: TGTGCCAGCAGTTTTGAATATGGGCAGTACTTC.

This clonotype was detected only a few times. The genes are TRBV9 and TRBJ1-1; perhaps TRBD1 as D (6 bases). CDR1 and CDR2 from the germline V gene are SGDLS and YYNGEE. Trimming removed 6 bases at V and 6 bases at J, with 21 bases between. The CDR3 extends over 15 amino acids. DNA for the CDR3: TGTGCCAGCACCCGGGGGCAGGGGAAGGGGTCTGAAGCTTTCTTT. As protein: CASTRGQGKGSEAFF.

There are many counts of this clonotype. This chain connects TRBV7-2 to TRBJ2-3; 10 nucleotides match TRBD2. V lost 5 bases, J lost 4 bases, and 9 bases stayed unmatched. The CDR3 totals 16 residues. The germline V gene encodes CDR1 SGHTA and CDR2 FQGNSA. The CDR3, as DNA: TGTGCCAGCAGCCGAGCTAGCGGGGGAGGGGCAGATACGCAGTATTTT. Residues: CASSRASGGGADTQYF.

This clonotype was observed at least ten times. The J gene is TRBJ2-7, the V gene TRBV18; 10 positions agree with TRBD1. V shed 3 bases, J shed 3 bases, and the junction held 8 bases outside the gene matches. The germline gives CDR1 KGHSH, CDR2 LQKENI. This CDR3 is 16 amino acids long. The CDR3 sequence is CASSPPGTGALYEQYF. CDR3 nucleotides: TGTGCCAGCTCACCCCCTGGGACAGGGGCCCTCTACGAGCAGTACTTC.

This clonotype was found many times. This chain uses TRBV20-1 with TRBJ1-4; no definite D call. The V and J ends lost 8 bases and 5 bases respectively, with 18 bases between them. The CDR3 sequence is 14 residues long. The germline V gene encodes CDR1 DFQATT and CDR2 SNEGSKA (reference sequence). CDR3 nucleotides: TGCAGTACGTCCCCGGGAGCTCTAAATGAAAAACTGTTTTTT. It specifies CSTSPGALNEKLFF.

This clonotype was seen more than once but under ten times. V gene TRBV3-1 combines with J gene TRBJ1-2, with D perhaps TRBD1 (5 bases). Germline V gives CDR1 LGHDT, CDR2 YNNKEL (reference sequence). The CDR3 covers 12 residues. V lost 4 bases to trimming and J lost 8 bases, with 11 bases between them. The CDR3 nucleotides are TGTGCCAGCAGCCCCACCGACAGAGGCTACACCTTC. This gives the protein CASSPTDRGYTF.

This clonotype was picked up many times. The chain carries TRBV28 and TRBJ2-5; a possible D gene is TRBD2 (5 bases). Trimming left V 5 bases short and J 2 bases short, with 15 bases between. CDR1 and CDR2 (germline): MDHEN, SYDVKM. CDR3 length: 15 residues. CDR3 in DNA: TGTGCCAGCAGTCCCTCGCCCGGGATTCAAGAGACCCAGTACTTC. This translates into CASSPSPGIQETQYF.

Details on this clonotype: One junction end does not reproduce the germline sequence, and a read error may be involved. The rearrangement links TRBV3-1 to TRBJ1-5; no firm D call. Germline V gene sequence: CDR1 LGHDT, CDR2 YNNKEL (reference sequence). CDR3 length equals 17 residues. The CDR3 nucleotides are TGTGCCAGCTGCCAAGATTTTAGCAGGTTTAGCAATCAGCCCCAGCATTTT. This codes for CASCQDFSRFSNQPQHF.

This clonotype came up many times. V usage is TRBV5-1 and J usage is TRBJ2-6, with D uncertain. The CDR3 runs to 14 residues. Germline assignment: CDR1 SGHRS and CDR2 YFSETQ. Between the trimmed V and J ends, which lost 6 bases and 0 bases, there was a span of 7 bases. The CDR3 is CASNPISGANVLTF. The CDR3 nucleotides read TGCGCCAGCAACCCGATCTCTGGGGCCAACGTCCTGACTTTC.

This clonotype was seen many times. The CDR3, as DNA: TGCAGCGTGGCGGTACGTCTGCGTGATACGCAGTATTTT. As protein: CSVAVRLRDTQYF. This chain connects TRBV29-1 to TRBJ2-3; no definite D call. This CDR3 region has 13 residues. Per germline, CDR1 SQVTM and CDR2 ANQGSEA. Trimming removed 6 bases at V and 6 bases at J, with 16 bases between.

A few counts support this clonotype. The CDR3 sequence is CASSSAGRDSQPQHF. The CDR3 nucleotides read TGTGCCAGCAGCTCGGCCGGGAGGGATTCCCAACCCCAGCATTTT. The genes are TRBV7-2 and TRBJ1-5; no firm D call. The CDR3 consists of 15 residues. Trimming left V 4 bases short and J 10 bases short, with 20 bases between. Germline CDR1 and CDR2: SGHTA and FQGNSA.

This sequence joins TRBV20-1 and TRBJ1-1; maybe TRBD1 (6 bases). CDR3 length: 15 residues. Looked up from germline, CDR1 is DFQATT and CDR2 is SNEGSKA (reference sequence). The V gene lost 2 bases and the J gene lost 0 bases, with 13 bases spanning the gap. DNA for the CDR3: TGCAGTGCTAGATGGGGGGGGCGCCTGAACACTGAAGCTTTCTTT. Protein product: CSARWGGRLNTEAFF.

This clonotype has just a few counts. The chain has TRBV15 and TRBJ1-3; 8 bases are a match to TRBD1. Germline assignment: CDR1 LNHNV and CDR2 YYDKDF (reference sequence). This CDR3 has 15 amino acids. Unmatched junction bases numbered 5, after V lost 0 bases and J lost 7 bases. CDR3 DNA: TGTGCCACCAGCAGAGACCCAGGGGGCCAGAACACCATATATTTT. It translates to CATSRDPGGQNTIYF.

This clonotype was seen ten or more times. This chain links TRBV10-3 with TRBJ1-5; 8 bases are a match to TRBD1. The CDR3 has 14 amino acids. The V and J ends lost 6 bases and 6 bases, in that order; junction bases with no gene match: 7. Germline lookup yields CDR1 ENHRY and CDR2 SYGVKD. The CDR3 coding sequence is TGTGCCATCAGGGATGGACAGGGAGGTCAGCCCCAGCATTTT. Residues: CAIRDGQGGQPQHF.

The sample holds many counts of this clonotype. This chain links TRBV4-2 with TRBJ2-2; 9 bases match TRBD2. The CDR3 loop spans 19 amino acids. Germline lookup yields CDR1 LGHNA and CDR2 YNFKEQ. Trimming took 1 base from V and 6 from J; bases not matched to a gene: 15. The CDR3 protein is CASSQVGNSGGSSAGELFF. CDR3 DNA: TGTGCCAGCAGCCAAGTTGGGAATAGCGGGGGCTCTTCGGCCGGGGAGCTGTTTTTT.